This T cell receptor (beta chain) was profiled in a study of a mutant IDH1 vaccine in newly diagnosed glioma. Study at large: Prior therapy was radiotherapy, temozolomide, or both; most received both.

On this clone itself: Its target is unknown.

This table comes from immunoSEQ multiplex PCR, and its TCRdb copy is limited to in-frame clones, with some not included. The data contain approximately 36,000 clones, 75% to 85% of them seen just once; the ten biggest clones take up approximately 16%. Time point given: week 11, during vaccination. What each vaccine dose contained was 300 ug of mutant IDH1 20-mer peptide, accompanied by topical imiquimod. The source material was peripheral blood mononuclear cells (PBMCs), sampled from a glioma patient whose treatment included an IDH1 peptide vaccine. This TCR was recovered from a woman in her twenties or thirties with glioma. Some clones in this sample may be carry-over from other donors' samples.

CDR3 nucleotides: TGTGCCTGGCCAACCCGGCGGAGGGGTCCAGATGGGAACACTGAAGCTTTCTTT. This codes for CAWPTRRRGPDGNTEAFF. The chain uses TRBV30 and TRBJ1-1; D might be TRBD1 (5 bases). The CDR3 loop spans 18 amino acids. Per the germline V gene, CDR1 is GTSNPN and CDR2 is SVGIG (reference sequence). Trimming removed 5 bases at V and 1 base at J, with 26 bases between.